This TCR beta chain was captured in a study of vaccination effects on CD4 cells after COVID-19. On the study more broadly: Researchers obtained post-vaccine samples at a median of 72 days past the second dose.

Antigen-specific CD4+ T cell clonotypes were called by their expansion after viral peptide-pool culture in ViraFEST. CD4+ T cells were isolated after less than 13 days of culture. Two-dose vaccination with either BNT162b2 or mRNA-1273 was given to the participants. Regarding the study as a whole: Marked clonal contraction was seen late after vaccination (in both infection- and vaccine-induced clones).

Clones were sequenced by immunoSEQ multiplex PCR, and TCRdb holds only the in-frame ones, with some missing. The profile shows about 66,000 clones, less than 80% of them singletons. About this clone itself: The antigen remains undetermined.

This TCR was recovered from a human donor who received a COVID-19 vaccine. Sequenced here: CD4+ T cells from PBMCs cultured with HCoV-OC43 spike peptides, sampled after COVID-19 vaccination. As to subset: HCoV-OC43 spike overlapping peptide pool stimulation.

CDR3 residues: CASTAGETDTQYF. DNA of the CDR3: TGTGCCAGTACGGCAGGGGAAACAGATACGCAGTATTTT. The V and J genes are TRBV19 and TRBJ2-3; D possibly corresponds to TRBD1 (6 bases). There are 13 residues in the CDR3. Germline V gene lookup returns CDR1 LNHDA and CDR2 SQIVND (reference sequence). V was clipped by 7 bases and J by 3 bases, with 11 bases between them.